The entry that follows covers one T cell receptor beta chain sequence. The repertoire was sequenced with immunoSEQ multiplex PCR; TCRdb's copy has only in-frame clones and lacks some. Among some 60,000 clones listed, 80% to 95% were seen once. This record belongs to a study of T cell changes during pregnancy in multiple sclerosis. The receptor's source is a female donor with multiple sclerosis, enrolled in a pregnancy study. Source: peripheral blood, taken in the first trimester of pregnancy.

CDR3 region: CASSSGTAYGYTF. The CDR3 DNA reads as TGCGCCAGCAGCTCAGGGACAGCCTATGGCTACACCTTC. The genes are TRBV5-1 and TRBJ1-2; 7 nucleotides match TRBD1. CDR1 and CDR2 from the germline V gene are SGHRS and YFSETQ. This CDR3 spans 13 amino acids. V lost 3 bases and J lost 4; bases outside the gene matches: 3.